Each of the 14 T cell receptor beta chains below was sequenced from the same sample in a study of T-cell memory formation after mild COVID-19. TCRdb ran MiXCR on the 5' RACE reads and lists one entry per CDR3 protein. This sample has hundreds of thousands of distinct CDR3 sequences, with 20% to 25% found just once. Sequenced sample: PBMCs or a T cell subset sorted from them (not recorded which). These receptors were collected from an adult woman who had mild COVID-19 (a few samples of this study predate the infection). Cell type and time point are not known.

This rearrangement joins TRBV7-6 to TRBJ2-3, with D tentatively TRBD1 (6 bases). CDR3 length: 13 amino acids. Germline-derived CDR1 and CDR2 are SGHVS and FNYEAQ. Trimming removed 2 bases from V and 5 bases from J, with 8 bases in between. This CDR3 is CASSLQDRDTQYF. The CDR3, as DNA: TGTGCCAGCAGCTTACAGGACAGAGATACGCAGTATTTT.

The CDR3, as DNA: TGTGCCAGCAGCTTCGGGGCCAACCTTGATACGCAGTATTTT. It specifies CASSFGANLDTQYF. V gene TRBV7-6 combines with J gene TRBJ2-3; D is tentatively TRBD1 or TRBD2 (5 bases each). V lost 3 bases and J 6 bases, leaving 13 bases between the germline ends. Looked up from germline, CDR1 is SGHVS and CDR2 is FNYEAQ. There are 14 residues in the CDR3.

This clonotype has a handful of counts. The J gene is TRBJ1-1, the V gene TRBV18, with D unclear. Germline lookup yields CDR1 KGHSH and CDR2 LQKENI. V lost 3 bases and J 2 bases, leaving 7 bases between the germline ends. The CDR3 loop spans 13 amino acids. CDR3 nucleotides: TGTGCCAGCTCACCCCAGGAAAACACTGAAGCTTTCTTT. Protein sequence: CASSPQENTEAFF.

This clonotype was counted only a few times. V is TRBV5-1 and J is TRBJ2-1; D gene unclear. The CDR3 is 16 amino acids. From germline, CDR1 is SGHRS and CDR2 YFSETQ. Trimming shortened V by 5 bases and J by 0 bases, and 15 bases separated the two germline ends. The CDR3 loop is CASSFFGVSSYNEQFF. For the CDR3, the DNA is TGCGCCAGCAGTTTTTTCGGTGTGAGCTCCTACAATGAGCAGTTCTTC.

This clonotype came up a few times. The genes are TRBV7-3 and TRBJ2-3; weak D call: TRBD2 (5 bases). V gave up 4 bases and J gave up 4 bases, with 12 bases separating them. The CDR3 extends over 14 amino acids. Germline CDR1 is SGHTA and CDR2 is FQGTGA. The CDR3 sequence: CASSSRIGADTQYF. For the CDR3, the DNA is TGTGCCAGCAGCTCCAGGATCGGGGCAGATACGCAGTATTTT.

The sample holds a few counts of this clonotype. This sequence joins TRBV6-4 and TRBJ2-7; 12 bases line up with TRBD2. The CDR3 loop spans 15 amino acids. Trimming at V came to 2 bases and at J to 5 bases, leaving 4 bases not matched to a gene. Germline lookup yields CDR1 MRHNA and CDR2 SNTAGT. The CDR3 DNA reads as TGTGCCAGCAGTGACCAGACTAGCGGGGGAAACGAGCAGTACTTC. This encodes CASSDQTSGGNEQYF.

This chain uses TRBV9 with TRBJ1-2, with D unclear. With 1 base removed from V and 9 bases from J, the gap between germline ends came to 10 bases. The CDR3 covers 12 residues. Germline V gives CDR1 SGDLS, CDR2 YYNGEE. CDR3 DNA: TGTGCCAGCAGCGTACCGGGGTATTGCTACACCTTC. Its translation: CASSVPGYCYTF.

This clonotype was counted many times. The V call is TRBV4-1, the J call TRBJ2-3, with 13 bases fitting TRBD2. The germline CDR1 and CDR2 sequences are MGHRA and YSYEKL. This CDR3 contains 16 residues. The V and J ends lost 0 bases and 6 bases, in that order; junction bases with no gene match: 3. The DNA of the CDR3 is TGCGCCAGCAGCCAAGAGGGACTAGCGGGGAAGGATACGCAGTATTTT. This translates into CASSQEGLAGKDTQYF.

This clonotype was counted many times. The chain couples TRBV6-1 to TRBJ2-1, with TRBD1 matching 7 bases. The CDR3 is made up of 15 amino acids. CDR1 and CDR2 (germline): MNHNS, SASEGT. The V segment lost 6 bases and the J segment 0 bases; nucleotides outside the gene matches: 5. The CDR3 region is CASSRTGRSYNEQFF. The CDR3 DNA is TGTGCCAGCAGCAGGACAGGACGCTCCTACAATGAGCAGTTCTTC.

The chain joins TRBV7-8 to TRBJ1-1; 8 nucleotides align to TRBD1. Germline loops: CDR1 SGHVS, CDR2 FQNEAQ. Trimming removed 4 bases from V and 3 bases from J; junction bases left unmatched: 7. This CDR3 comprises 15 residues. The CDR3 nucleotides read TGTGCCAGCAGCTCAGAGACAGGGGAGGACACTGAAGCTTTCTTT. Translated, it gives CASSSETGEDTEAFF. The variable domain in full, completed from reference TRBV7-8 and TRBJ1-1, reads GAGVSQSPRYKVAKRGQDVALRCDPISGHVSLFWYQQALGQGPEFLTYFQNEAQLDKSGLPSDRFFAERPEGSVSTLKIQRTQQEDSAVYLCASSSETGEDTEAFFGQGTRLTVV.

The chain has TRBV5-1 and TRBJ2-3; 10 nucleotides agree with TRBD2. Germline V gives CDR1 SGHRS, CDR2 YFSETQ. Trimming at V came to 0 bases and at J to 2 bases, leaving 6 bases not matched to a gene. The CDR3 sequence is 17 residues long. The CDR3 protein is CASSLALAGGSTDTQYF. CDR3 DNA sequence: TGCGCCAGCAGCTTGGCGTTAGCGGGGGGCTCCACAGATACGCAGTATTTT. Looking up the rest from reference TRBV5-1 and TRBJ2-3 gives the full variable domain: KAGVTQTPRYLIKTRGQQVTLSCSPISGHRSVSWYQQTPGQGLQFLFEYFSETQRNKGNFPGRFSGRQFSNSRSEMNVSTLELGDSALYLCASSLALAGGSTDTQYFGPGTRLTVL.

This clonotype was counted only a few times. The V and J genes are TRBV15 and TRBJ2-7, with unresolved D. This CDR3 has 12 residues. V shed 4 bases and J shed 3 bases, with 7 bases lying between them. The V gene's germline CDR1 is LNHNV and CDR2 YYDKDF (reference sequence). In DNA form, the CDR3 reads TGTGCCACCAGCAAAAGCCGCTACGAGCAGTACTTC. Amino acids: CATSKSRYEQYF. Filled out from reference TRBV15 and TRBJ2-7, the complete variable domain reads DAMVIQNPRYQVTQFGKPVTLSCSQTLNHNVMYWYQQKSSQAPKLLFHYYDKDFNNEADTPDNFQSRRPNTSFCFLDIRSPGLGDTAMYLCATSKSRYEQYFGPGTRLTVT.

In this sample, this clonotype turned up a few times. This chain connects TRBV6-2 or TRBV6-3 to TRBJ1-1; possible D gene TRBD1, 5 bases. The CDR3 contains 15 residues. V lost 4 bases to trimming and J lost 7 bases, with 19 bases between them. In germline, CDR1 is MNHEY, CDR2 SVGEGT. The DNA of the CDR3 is TGTGCCAGCAGTTCGAGCGGCTACCCGGGACGTGAAGCTTTCTTT. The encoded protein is CASSSSGYPGREAFF.

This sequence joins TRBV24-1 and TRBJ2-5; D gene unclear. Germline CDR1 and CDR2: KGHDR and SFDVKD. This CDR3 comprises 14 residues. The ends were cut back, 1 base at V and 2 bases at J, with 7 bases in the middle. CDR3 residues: CATSDFSEQETQYF. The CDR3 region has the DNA TGTGCCACCAGTGATTTTTCAGAACAAGAGACCCAGTACTTC.